This is a list of T cell receptor beta chains from one sample in a study of early T cells in non-severe SARS-CoV-2 infection. Each CDR3 protein gets one entry after TCRdb re-called the 5' RACE reads with MiXCR. The sample has about 38,000 distinct CDR3 sequences; roughly 4.4% are singletons. Sequenced input: whole blood. The receptors were sampled from an adult who was a healthcare worker with PCR-confirmed SARS-CoV-2 infection or an uninfected control (not recorded which). CDR3s include the opening cysteine and the closing phenylalanine or tryptophan. Each record gives: clone size, D gene, V gene, J gene, CDR3 protein, CDR3 DNA. A D gene is named only where the DNA matches it firmly. The size field is filled for only some rows; it gives once, few, many or a size class.

>many|.|TRBV18|TRBJ1-2
CASSPSGRVGHGYTF
TGTGCCAGCTCACCAAGCGGCAGGGTTGGCCATGGCTACACCTTC
>many|TRBD1|TRBV6-4|TRBJ2-7
CASASGTGKNKQYF
TGTGCCAGCGCTTCCGGGACAGGGAAGAACAAGCAGTACTTC
>many|.|TRBV12-3/TRBV12-4|TRBJ2-2
CASSFGVTGELFF
TGTGCCAGCAGTTTTGGGGTCACCGGGGAGCTGTTTTTT
>many|.|TRBV5-5|TRBJ2-1
CASSLASERTYNEQFF
TGTGCCAGCAGCTTGGCCAGCGAGAGAACCTACAATGAGCAGTTCTTC
>many|.|TRBV10-3|TRBJ1-1
CAISRTVNTEAFF
TGTGCCATCAGTAGGACGGTGAACACTGAAGCTTTCTTT
>.|TRBD2|TRBV5-5|TRBJ2-1
CASSVLAGGHSYNEQFF
TGTGCCAGCAGCGTCCTAGCGGGGGGCCACTCCTACAATGAGCAGTTCTTC
>many|.|TRBV3-1|TRBJ1-4
CASSQDLGGNEKLFF
TGTGCCAGCAGCCAAGATCTAGGGGGTAATGAAAAACTGTTTTTT
>many|TRBD2|TRBV12-3/TRBV12-4|TRBJ2-2
CVSSRAETSADTGELFF
TGTGTCAGCAGCAGGGCCGAGACTAGCGCGGACACCGGGGAGCTGTTTTTT
>many|TRBD1|TRBV7-6|TRBJ2-3
CASSLAYADRGLDTQYF
TGTGCCAGCAGCTTAGCGTATGCGGACAGGGGTTTAGATACGCAGTATTTT
>many|TRBD2|TRBV3-1|TRBJ2-1
CASSKTSIWTSGGDRYNEQFF
TGTGCCAGCAGCAAGACCTCTATTTGGACTAGCGGGGGGGACAGGTACAATGAGCAGTTCTTC
>many|.|TRBV4-2|TRBJ1-2
CASSQELENYGYTF
TGTGCCAGCAGCCAAGAACTGGAGAACTATGGCTACACCTTC
>few|.|TRBV18|TRBJ1-1
CASSTSSQGKTEAFF
TGTGCCAGCTCAACGTCTTCTCAGGGGAAAACTGAAGCTTTCTTT
>.|TRBD1|TRBV19|TRBJ2-5
CASSIDYGQVQETQYF
TGTGCCAGTAGTATAGACTATGGACAGGTGCAAGAGACCCAGTACTTC
>many|TRBD1|TRBV7-9|TRBJ1-1
CASSQGANTEAFF
TGTGCCAGCAGTCAGGGGGCGAACACTGAAGCTTTCTTT
>many|.|TRBV12-3/TRBV12-4|TRBJ2-3
CASSLDPSQADTQYF
TGTGCCAGCAGTTTAGACCCTAGTCAGGCAGATACGCAGTATTTT
>.|TRBD1|TRBV12-3/TRBV12-4|TRBJ2-5
CASSRDSSALNF
TGTGCCAGCAGCCGGGACAGCAGCGCGTTGAACTTC
>.|TRBD2|TRBV30|TRBJ2-1
CAWTPGLAGVNEQFF
TGTGCCTGGACCCCGGGACTAGCGGGGGTAAATGAGCAGTTCTTC
>many|.|TRBV2|TRBJ2-7
CASKEASGPSYEQYF
TGTGCCAGCAAGGAGGCCAGCGGGCCCTCCTACGAGCAGTACTTC
>many|TRBD2|TRBV20-1|TRBJ2-5
CSASKMGGAQYF
TGCAGTGCTAGTAAGATGGGAGGGGCCCAGTACTTC
>.|TRBD2|TRBV4-1|TRBJ2-5
CASSHLAGGVTETQYF
TGCGCCAGCAGCCACTTAGCGGGGGGTGTTACAGAGACCCAGTACTTC
>many|.|TRBV7-9|TRBJ2-5
CASRTQPGAQETQYF
TGTGCCAGCAGGACCCAACCCGGGGCACAAGAGACCCAGTACTTC
>.|TRBD2|TRBV20-1|TRBJ2-1
CSASLAGGLYNEQFF
TGCAGTGCTAGTCTAGCGGGGGGATTATACAATGAGCAGTTCTTC
>.|.|TRBV12-3/TRBV12-4|TRBJ1-5
CASSLDGVNQPQHF
TGTGCCAGCAGCCTTGACGGGGTCAATCAGCCCCAGCATTTT
>many|TRBD2|TRBV12-3/TRBV12-4|TRBJ2-7
CASSVSGGNFEQYF
TGTGCCAGCAGCGTTAGCGGGGGGAACTTCGAGCAGTACTTC
>many|TRBD2|TRBV11-2|TRBJ2-3
CASSFRGVRSTDTQYF
TGTGCCAGCAGCTTCCGGGGGGTTCGTAGCACAGATACGCAGTATTTT
>many|.|TRBV20-1|TRBJ2-7
CSARDRGGNEQYF
TGCAGTGCTAGAGACAGGGGGGGCAACGAGCAGTACTTC
>few|.|TRBV2|TRBJ1-1
CASSEARGGAFF
TGTGCCAGCAGTGAAGCTCGCGGAGGGGCTTTCTTT
>many|.|TRBV9|TRBJ1-2
CASSPGTNQGHGYTF
TGTGCCAGCAGCCCAGGGACAAACCAGGGCCATGGCTACACCTTC
>many|.|TRBV27|TRBJ2-7
CASMGPGDEQYF
TGTGCCAGCATGGGACCTGGTGACGAGCAGTACTTC
>many|.|TRBV10-3|TRBJ2-3
CAISGGDTRTDTQYF
TGTGCCATCAGTGGGGGGGACACACGCACAGATACGCAGTATTTT
>many|.|TRBV18|TRBJ2-7
CASSPGPASWGEQYF
TGTGCCAGCTCACCAGGACCGGCGTCGTGGGGCGAGCAGTACTTC
>medium-sized|.|TRBV7-8|TRBJ1-1
CASSSRNRAEAFF
TGTGCCAGCAGCTCTAGGAACAGGGCCGAAGCTTTCTTT
>many|.|TRBV6-2/TRBV6-3|TRBJ2-4
CASSYSGGSIQYF
TGTGCCAGCAGTTACTCCGGCGGATCTATTCAGTACTTC
>many|TRBD2|TRBV4-1|TRBJ2-7
CASSLGTSSYEQYF
TGCGCCAGCAGCCTCGGGACTAGTAGCTACGAGCAGTACTTC
>.|.|TRBV14|TRBJ1-4
CASSQMGTRDEKLFF
TGTGCCAGCAGCCAAATGGGGACGAGGGATGAAAAACTGTTTTTT
>many|TRBD1|TRBV10-3|TRBJ2-7
CAISEDLNPGQGKYEQYF
TGTGCCATCAGTGAGGACCTGAATCCGGGACAGGGTAAATACGAGCAGTACTTC
>.|TRBD2|TRBV24-1|TRBJ2-3
CATSDPGLAGTDTQYF
TGTGCCACCAGTGATCCCGGACTAGCGGGCACAGATACGCAGTATTTT
>many|.|TRBV5-8|TRBJ2-1
CASSLSSPMIF
TGTGCCAGCAGCTTGTCGTCTCCAATGATCTTC
>medium-sized|TRBD1|TRBV20-1|TRBJ1-4
CSAEGQGGEKLFF
TGCAGTGCTGAGGGACAGGGAGGGGAAAAACTGTTTTTT
>many|TRBD1|TRBV10-2|TRBJ2-7
CASRYGQGIYEQYF
TGCGCCAGCAGATACGGACAGGGGATCTACGAGCAGTACTTC
>many|.|TRBV27|TRBJ1-1
CASSPAGVWEAFF
TGTGCCAGCAGTCCCGCCGGGGTGTGGGAAGCTTTCTTT